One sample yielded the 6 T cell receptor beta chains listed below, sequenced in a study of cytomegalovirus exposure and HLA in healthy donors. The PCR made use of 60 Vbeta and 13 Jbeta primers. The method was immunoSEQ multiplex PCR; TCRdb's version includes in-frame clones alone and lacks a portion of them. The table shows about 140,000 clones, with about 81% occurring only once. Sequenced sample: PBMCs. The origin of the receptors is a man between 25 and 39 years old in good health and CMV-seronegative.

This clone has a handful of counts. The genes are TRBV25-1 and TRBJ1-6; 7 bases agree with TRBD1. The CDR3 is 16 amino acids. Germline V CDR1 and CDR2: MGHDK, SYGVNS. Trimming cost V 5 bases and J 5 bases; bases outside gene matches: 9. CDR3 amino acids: CASSPQTGLNNSPLHF. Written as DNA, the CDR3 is TGTGCCAGCAGTCCCCAGACAGGGTTGAATAATTCACCCCTCCACTTT.

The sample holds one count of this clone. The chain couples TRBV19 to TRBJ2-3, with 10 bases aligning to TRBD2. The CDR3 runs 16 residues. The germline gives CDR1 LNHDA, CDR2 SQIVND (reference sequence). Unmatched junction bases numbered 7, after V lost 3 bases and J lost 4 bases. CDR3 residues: CASSILAGETPDTQYF. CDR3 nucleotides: TGTGCCAGTAGTATCCTAGCGGGGGAGACCCCAGATACGCAGTATTTT.

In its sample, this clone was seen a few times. The CDR3 bases are TGTGCCAGCAGCCCTACAGAGAACTATGGCTACACCTTC. Amino acids: CASSPTENYGYTF. This rearrangement joins TRBV9 to TRBJ1-2, with D unclear. This CDR3 contains 13 residues. V lost 4 bases to trimming and J lost 2 bases, with 9 bases between them. The V gene's germline CDR1 is SGDLS and CDR2 YYNGEE.

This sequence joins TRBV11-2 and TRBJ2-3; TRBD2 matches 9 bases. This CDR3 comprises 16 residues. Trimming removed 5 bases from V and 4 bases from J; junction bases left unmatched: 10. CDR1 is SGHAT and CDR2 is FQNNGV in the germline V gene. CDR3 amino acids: CASSPSLAGGADTQYF. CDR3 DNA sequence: TGTGCCAGCAGCCCATCACTAGCGGGCGGGGCAGATACGCAGTATTTT.

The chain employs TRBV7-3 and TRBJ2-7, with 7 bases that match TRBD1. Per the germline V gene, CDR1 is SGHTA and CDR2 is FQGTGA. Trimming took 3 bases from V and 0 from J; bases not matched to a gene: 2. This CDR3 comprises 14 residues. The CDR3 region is CASSFGTDSYEQYF. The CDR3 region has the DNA TGTGCCAGCAGCTTCGGGACAGACTCCTACGAGCAGTACTTC.

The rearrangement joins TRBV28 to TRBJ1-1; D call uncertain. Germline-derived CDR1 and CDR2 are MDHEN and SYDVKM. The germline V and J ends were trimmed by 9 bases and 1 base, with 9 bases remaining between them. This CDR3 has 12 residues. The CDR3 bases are TGTGCCAGTCTTGGGCCGAACACTGAAGCTTTCTTT. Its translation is CASLGPNTEAFF.